This T cell receptor beta chain was captured by sequencing in a study of Ad26.COV2.S vaccination and SARS-CoV-2 variants. About this clone itself: No antigen is known for it.

Findings and limits, study-wide: Considerable breadth of spike-specific CD8+ and CD4+ T cell responses has reportedly been documented following vaccination. Responses of T cells in total may have been underestimated by the TCR breadth and depth analyses. Compared with placebo recipients, vaccine recipients had higher spike-specific TCR breadth.

Using immunoSEQ multiplex PCR, the repertoire was profiled, and TCRdb retains in-frame clones only, with some absent. The sample records over 110,000 clones, around 86% being singletons. The CDR3 sequence is 15 residues long. Trimming cost V 4 bases and J 5 bases, with 18 bases left between them. CDR1 SGDLS and CDR2 YYNGEE come from the germline V gene. V usage is TRBV9 and J usage is TRBJ1-2; the D gene is possibly TRBD1 (5 bases). The receptor comes from a human donor who had recovered from COVID-19. Material: peripheral blood, obtained after recovery from COVID-19. The chain's CDR3 is CASSRDRAPLYGYTF. The CDR3 DNA is TGTGCCAGCAGCCGAGACAGAGCACCGCTATATGGCTACACCTTC.